This T cell receptor beta chain is from a study of blood T cell repertoires in COVID-19. The V gene lost 7 bases and the J gene lost 0 bases, with 21 bases spanning the gap. This CDR3 contains 17 residues. The germline V gene has CDR1 MDHEN and CDR2 SYDVKM. The table came from immunoSEQ multiplex PCR; TCRdb's copy has only in-frame clones and leaves some out. The sample has around 140,000 clones, over 70% seen once. The chain employs TRBV28 and TRBJ1-1; no clear D. The receptor was isolated from a man between 60 and 75 years old who had recovered from COVID-19. Sequencing was carried out using PBMCs or T cells enriched from blood (not recorded which). The CDR3 is CASNHGRVLFMNTEAFF. The CDR3 DNA follows: TGTGCCAGCAACCACGGCCGGGTTTTATTTATGAACACTGAAGCTTTCTTT.